The clone carrying this T cell receptor (beta chain) has at least ten counts. Its antigen is unknown. The CDR3 has 16 amino acids. The germline gives CDR1 SEHNR, CDR2 FQNEAQ (reference sequence). The J segment lost 1 base and the V segment lost 8 bases, leaving 8 bases of the junction unmatched. The entry originates in a study of Graves' ophthalmopathy and Graves' hyperthyroidism. About the study: The blood sample was drawn at first diagnosis and before any treatment.

Researchers took RNA transcripts and amplified TCR beta CDR3 regions from them. HTBI primers primed a first-round RT-PCR, and a second-round multiplex PCR followed. TCRdb re-called the multiplex PCR reads with MiXCR, one entry per CDR3 protein. The sample holds around 660,000 distinct CDR3 sequences, more than 40% seen once. Additional autoimmune diseases, uncontrolled infections, pregnancy or lactation disqualified patients. The study, taken as a whole, reports: In blood appeared most of the expanded thyroid clonotypes whose frequency exceeded 0.001.

J is TRBJ2-2 and V is TRBV7-9, with 9 bases identical to TRBD2. Input material: peripheral blood. The origin of this receptor is an adult man with Graves' ophthalmopathy. The CDR3 nucleotides read TGTGCCAGCCGCGGGGCTAGCGGGATGAACACCGGGGAGCTGTTTTTT. Protein sequence: CASRGASGMNTGELFF.